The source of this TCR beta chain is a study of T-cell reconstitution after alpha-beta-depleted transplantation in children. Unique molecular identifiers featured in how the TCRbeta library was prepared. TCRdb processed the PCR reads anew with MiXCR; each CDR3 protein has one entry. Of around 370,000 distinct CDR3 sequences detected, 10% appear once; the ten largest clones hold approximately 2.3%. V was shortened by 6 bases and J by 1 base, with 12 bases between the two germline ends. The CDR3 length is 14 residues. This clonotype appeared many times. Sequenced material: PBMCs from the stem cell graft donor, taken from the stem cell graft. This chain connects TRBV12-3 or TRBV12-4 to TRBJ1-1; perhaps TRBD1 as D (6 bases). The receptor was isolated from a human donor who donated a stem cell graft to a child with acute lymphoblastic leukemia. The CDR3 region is CASSSQGTNTEAFF. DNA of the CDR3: TGTGCCAGCAGCTCACAGGGTACGAACACTGAAGCTTTCTTT.